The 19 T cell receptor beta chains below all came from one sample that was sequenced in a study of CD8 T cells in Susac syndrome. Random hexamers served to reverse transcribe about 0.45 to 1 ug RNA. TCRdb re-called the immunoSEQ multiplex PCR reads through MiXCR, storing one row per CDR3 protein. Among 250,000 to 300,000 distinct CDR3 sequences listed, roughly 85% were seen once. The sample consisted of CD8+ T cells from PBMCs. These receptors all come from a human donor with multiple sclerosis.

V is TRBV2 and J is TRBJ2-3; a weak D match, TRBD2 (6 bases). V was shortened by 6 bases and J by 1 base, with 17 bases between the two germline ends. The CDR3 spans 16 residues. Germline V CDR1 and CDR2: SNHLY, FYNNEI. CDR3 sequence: CASRLTGSSRTDTQYF. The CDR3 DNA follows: TGTGCCAGCAGATTGACCGGGAGTTCTCGCACAGATACGCAGTATTTT.

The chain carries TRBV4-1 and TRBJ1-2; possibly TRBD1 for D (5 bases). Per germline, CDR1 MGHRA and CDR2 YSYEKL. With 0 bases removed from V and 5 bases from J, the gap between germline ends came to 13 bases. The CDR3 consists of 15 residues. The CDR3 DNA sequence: TGCGCCAGCAGCCAAGAACCGGGGGTAGGATATGGCTACACCTTC. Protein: CASSQEPGVGYGYTF.

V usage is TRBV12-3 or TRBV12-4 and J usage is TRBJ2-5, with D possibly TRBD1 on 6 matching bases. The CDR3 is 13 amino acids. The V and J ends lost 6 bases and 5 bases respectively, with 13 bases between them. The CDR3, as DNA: TGTGCCAGCAGCATTACAGGGTGGGAGACCCAGTACTTC. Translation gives CASSITGWETQYF.

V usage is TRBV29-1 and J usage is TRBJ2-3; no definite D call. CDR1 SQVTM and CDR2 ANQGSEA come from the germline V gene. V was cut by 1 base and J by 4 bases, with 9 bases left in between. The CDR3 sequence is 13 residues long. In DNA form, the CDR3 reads TGCAGCGTTGAAGGAACAGTGGCAGATACGCAGTATTTT. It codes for CSVEGTVADTQYF.

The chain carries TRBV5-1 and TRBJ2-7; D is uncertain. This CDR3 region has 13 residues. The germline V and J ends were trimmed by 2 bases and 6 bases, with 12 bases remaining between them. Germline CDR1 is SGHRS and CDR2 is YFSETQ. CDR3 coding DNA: TGCGCCAGCAGCTTTATTCCGGGTACCGAGCAGTACTTC. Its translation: CASSFIPGTEQYF.

CDR3 in amino acids: CASSAYLGRLMDEQFF. The CDR3 DNA is TGTGCCAGCAGTGCCTACCTCGGGCGGCTAATGGATGAGCAGTTCTTC. V usage is TRBV9 and J usage is TRBJ2-1; no clear D. This CDR3 is 16 amino acids long. Germline lookup yields CDR1 SGDLS and CDR2 YYNGEE. Trimming shortened V by 5 bases and J by 8 bases, and 23 bases separated the two germline ends.

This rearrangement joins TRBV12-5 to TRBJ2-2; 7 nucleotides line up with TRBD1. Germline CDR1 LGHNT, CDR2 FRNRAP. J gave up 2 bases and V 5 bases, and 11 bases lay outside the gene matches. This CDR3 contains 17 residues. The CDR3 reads CASGRAGTEINTGELFF. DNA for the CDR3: TGTGCTAGTGGTAGGGCCGGGACAGAGATAAACACCGGGGAGCTGTTTTTT.

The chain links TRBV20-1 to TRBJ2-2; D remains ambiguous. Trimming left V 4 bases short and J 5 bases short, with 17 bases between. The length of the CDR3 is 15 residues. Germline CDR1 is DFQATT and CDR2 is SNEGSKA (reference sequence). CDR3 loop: CSATYVLYGTGELFF. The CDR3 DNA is TGCAGTGCTACATATGTGCTATATGGTACCGGGGAGCTGTTTTTT.

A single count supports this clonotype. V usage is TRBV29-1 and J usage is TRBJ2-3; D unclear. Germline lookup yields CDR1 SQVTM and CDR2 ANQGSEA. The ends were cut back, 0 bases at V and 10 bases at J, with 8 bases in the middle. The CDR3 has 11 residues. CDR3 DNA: TGCAGCGTTGAAGATTCCCGTCCGCAGTATTTT. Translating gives CSVEDSRPQYF.

In DNA form, the CDR3 reads TGTGCCAGCAGCGTAGGCATTCTCGGCCGGGACACCCGAGGGGGCTACACCTTC. Its protein is CASSVGILGRDTRGGYTF. The rearrangement joins TRBV9 to TRBJ1-2; a weak D match, TRBD1 (6 bases). CDR3 length: 18 amino acids. V was clipped by 0 bases and J by 8 bases, with 26 bases between them. Germline loops: CDR1 SGDLS, CDR2 YYNGEE.

This CDR3 reads CASSSPADRVNQPQHF. The CDR3 DNA reads TGTGCCAGCAGCTCCCCGGCTGACAGGGTGAATCAGCCCCAGCATTTT. The chain carries TRBV7-2 and TRBJ1-5; 7 bases match TRBD1. The germline gives CDR1 SGHTA, CDR2 FQGNSA. The J segment lost 4 bases and the V segment lost 4 bases, leaving 10 bases of the junction unmatched. This CDR3 has 16 amino acids. Based on the CDR3 plus reference TRBV7-2 and TRBJ1-5, the full variable domain is GAGVSQSPSNKVTEKGKDVELRCDPISGHTALYWYRQSLGQGLEFLIYFQGNSAPDKSGLPSDRFSAERTGGSVSTLTIQRTQQEDSAVYLCASSSPADRVNQPQHFGDGTRLSIL.

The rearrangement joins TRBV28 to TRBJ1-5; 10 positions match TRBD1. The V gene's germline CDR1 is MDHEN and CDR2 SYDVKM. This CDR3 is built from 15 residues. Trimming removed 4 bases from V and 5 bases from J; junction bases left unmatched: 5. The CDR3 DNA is TGTGCCAGCAGTTCGGGACAGGGGAAGGATCAGCCCCAGCATTTT. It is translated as CASSSGQGKDQPQHF.

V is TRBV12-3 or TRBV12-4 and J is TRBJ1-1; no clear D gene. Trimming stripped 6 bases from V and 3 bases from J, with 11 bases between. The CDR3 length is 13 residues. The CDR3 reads CASRLLRDTEAFF. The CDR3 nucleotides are TGTGCCAGCAGGTTACTTAGGGACACTGAAGCTTTCTTT.

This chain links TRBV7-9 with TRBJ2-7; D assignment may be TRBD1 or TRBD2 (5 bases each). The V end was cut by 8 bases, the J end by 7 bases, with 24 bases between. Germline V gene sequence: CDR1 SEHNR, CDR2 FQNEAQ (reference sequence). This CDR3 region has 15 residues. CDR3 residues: CASSSPEGTGIEQYF. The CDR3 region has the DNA TGTGCCAGCTCTTCCCCCGAGGGAACAGGAATTGAGCAGTACTTC.

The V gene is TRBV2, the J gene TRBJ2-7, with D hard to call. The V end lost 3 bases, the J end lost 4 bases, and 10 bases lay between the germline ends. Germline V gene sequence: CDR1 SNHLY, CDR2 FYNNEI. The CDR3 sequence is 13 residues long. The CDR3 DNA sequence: TGTGCCAGCAGTGATCGAGTAGGTTACGAGCAGTACTTC. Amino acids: CASSDRVGYEQYF. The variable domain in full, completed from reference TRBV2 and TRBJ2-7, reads EPEVTQTPSHQVTQMGQEVILRCVPISNHLYFYWYRQILGQKVEFLVSFYNNEISEKSEIFDDQFSVERPDGSNFTLKIRSTKLEDSAMYFCASSDRVGYEQYFGPGTRLTVT.

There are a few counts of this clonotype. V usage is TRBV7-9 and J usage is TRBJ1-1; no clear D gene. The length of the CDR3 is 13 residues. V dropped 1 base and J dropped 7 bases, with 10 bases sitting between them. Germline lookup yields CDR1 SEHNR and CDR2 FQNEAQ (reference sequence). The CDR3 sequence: CASSLGGRYEAFF. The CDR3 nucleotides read TGTGCCAGCAGCTTAGGAGGCAGGTATGAAGCTTTCTTT.

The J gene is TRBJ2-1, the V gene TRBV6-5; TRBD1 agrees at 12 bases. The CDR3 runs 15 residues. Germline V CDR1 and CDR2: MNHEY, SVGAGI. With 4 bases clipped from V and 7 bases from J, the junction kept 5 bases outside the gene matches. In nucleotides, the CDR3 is TGTGCCAGCAGTTGGGGACAGGGGGCTGGAAATGAGCAGTTCTTC. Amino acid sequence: CASSWGQGAGNEQFF.

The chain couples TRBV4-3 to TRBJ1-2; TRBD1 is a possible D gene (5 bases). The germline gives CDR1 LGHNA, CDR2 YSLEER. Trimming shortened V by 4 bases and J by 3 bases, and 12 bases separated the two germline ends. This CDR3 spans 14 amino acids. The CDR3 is CASSRNGDYYGYTF. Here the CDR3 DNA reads TGCGCCAGCAGCCGTAATGGGGACTACTATGGCTACACCTTC.

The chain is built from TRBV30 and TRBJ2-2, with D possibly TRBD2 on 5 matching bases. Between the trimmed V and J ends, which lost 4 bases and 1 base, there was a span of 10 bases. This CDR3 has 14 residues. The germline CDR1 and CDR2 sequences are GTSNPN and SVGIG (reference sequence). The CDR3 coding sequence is TGTGCCTGGATTGGAGGCAGGAACACCGGGGAGCTGTTTTTT. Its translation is CAWIGGRNTGELFF.